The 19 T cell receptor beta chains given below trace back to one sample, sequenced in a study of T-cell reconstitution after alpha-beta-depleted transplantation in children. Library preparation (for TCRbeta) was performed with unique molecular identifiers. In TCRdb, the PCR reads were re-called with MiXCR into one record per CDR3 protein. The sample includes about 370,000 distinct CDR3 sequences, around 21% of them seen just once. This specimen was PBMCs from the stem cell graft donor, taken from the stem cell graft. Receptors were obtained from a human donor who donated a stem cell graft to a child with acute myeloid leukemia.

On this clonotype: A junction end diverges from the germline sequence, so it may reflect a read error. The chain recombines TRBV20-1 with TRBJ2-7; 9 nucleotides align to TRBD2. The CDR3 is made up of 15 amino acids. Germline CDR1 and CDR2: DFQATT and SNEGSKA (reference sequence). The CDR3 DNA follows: TGCTGTGCTAGCCCCATAGCGGGAGCGTTGTACGAGCAGTACTTC. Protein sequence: CCASPIAGALYEQYF.

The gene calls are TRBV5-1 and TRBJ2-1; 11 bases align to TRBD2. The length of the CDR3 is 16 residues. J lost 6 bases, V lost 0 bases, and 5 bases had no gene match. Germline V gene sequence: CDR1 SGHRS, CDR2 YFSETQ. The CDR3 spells CASSLGMGLAANEQFF. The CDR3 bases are TGCGCCAGCAGCTTGGGTATGGGACTAGCGGCCAATGAGCAGTTCTTC.

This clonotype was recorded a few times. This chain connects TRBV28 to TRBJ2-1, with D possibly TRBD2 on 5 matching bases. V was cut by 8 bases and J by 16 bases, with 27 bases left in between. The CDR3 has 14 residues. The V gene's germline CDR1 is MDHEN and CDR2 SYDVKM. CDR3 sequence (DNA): TGTGCCAGCTTCGGTTCGACGGGGTCCGTTATCGTCTTCTTC. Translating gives CASFGSTGSVIVFF.

The CDR3 bases are TGTGCCAGCAGTTTCTCTACTAGCGGGAGGGCCGATACGCAGTATTTT. Translation: CASSFSTSGRADTQYF. The J gene is TRBJ2-3, the V gene TRBV28, with 13 positions matching TRBD2. J was trimmed by 6 bases and V by 3 bases; bases with no gene match: 6. The germline gives CDR1 MDHEN, CDR2 SYDVKM. This CDR3 is built from 16 residues.

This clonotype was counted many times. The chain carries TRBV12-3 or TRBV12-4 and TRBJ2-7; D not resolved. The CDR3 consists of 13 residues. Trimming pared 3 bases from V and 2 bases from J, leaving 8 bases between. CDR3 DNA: TGTGCCAGCAGTTTGTCAGGCGCCTACGAGCAGTACTTC. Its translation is CASSLSGAYEQYF.

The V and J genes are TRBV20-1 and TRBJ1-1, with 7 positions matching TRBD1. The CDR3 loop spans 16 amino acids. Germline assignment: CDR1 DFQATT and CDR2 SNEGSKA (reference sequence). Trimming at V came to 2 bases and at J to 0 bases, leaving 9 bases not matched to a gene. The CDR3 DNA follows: TGCAGTGCTAGAAAACCGGGACAGAAATTGAACACTGAAGCTTTCTTT. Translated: CSARKPGQKLNTEAFF.

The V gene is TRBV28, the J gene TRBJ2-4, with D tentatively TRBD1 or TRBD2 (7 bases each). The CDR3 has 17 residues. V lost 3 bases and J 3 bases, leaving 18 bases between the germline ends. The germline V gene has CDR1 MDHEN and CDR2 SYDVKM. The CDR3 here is CASSFGTGAGVKNIQYF. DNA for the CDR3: TGTGCCAGCAGTTTCGGCACAGGGGCGGGGGTCAAAAACATTCAGTACTTC.

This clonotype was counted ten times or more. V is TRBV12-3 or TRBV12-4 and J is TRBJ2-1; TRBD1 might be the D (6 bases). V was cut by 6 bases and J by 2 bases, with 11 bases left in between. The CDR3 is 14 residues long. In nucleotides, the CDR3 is TGTGCCAGCAGGATACAGGGAACCTACAATGAGCAGTTCTTC. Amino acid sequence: CASRIQGTYNEQFF.

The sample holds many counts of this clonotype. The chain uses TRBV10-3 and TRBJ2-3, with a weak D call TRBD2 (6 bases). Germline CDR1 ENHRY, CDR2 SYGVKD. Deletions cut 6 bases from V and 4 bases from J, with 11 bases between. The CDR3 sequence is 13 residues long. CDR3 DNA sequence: TGTGCCATCAGCGGGAGCGGTGCAGATACGCAGTATTTT. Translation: CAISGSGADTQYF.

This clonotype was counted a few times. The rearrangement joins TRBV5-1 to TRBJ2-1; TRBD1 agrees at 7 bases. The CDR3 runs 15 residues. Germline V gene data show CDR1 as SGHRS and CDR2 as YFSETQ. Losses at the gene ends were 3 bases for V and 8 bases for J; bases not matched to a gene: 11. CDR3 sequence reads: CASSSVGQVKDEQFF. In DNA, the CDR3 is TGCGCCAGCAGCTCGGTTGGACAGGTTAAGGATGAGCAGTTCTTC.

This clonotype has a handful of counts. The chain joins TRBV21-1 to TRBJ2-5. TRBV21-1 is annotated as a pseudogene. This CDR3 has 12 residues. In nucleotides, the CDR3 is TGTGCCAGCAGCAAAAGATGGACCGTAGGCAGCTTC. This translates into CASSKRWTVGSF.

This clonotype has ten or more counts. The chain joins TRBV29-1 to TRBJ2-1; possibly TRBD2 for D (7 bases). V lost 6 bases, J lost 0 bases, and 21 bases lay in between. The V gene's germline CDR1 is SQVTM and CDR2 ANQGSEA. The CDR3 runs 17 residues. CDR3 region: CSVPGGRSLSSYNEQFF. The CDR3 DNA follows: TGCAGCGTCCCCGGGGGGCGGTCCCTTAGCTCCTACAATGAGCAGTTCTTC.

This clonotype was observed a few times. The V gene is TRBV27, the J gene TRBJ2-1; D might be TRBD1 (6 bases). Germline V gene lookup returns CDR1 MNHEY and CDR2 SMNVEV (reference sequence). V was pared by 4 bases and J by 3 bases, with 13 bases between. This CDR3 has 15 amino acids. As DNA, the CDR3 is TGTGCCAGCAGTTCACAGGGTCCTTTCTACAATGAGCAGTTCTTC. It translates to CASSSQGPFYNEQFF.

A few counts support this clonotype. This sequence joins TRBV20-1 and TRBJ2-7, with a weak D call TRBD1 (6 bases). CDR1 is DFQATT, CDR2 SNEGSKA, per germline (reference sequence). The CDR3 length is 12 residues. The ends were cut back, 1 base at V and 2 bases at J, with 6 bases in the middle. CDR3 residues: CSARGQAYEQYF. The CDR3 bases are TGCAGTGCTAGAGGACAGGCCTACGAGCAGTACTTC.

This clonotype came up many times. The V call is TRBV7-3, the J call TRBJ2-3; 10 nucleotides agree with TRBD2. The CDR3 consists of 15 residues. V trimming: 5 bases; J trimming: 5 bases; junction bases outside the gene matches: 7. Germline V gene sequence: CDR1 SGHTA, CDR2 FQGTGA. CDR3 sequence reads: CASSPSSGSGDTQYF. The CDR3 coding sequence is TGTGCCAGCAGCCCTTCTAGCGGGAGTGGAGATACGCAGTATTTT.

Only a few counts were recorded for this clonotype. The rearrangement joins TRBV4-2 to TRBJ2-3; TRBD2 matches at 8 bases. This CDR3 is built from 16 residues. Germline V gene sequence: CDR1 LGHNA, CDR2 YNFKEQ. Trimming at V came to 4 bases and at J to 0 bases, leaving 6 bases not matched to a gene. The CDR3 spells CASSPSGTRSTDTQYF. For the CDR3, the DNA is TGTGCCAGCAGCCCCTCCGGGACTAGAAGCACAGATACGCAGTATTTT.

CDR3 in amino acids: CSVVINSYEQYF. The CDR3 DNA is TGCAGCGTTGTCATTAACTCCTACGAGCAGTACTTC. The genes are TRBV29-1 and TRBJ2-7; unclear D gene. The CDR3 covers 12 residues. Germline lookup yields CDR1 SQVTM and CDR2 ANQGSEA. Trimming removed 4 bases at V and 0 bases at J, with 7 bases between.

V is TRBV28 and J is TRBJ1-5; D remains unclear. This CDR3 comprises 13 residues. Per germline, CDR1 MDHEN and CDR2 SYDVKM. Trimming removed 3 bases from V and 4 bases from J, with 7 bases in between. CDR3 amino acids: CASSLVLNQPQHF. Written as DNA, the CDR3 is TGTGCCAGCAGTTTGGTCCTTAATCAGCCCCAGCATTTT.

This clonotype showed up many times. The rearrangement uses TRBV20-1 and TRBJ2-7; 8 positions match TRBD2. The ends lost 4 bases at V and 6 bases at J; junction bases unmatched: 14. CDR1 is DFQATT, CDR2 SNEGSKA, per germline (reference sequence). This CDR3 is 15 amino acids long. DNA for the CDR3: TGCAGTGCTACTTCTCCGGGACTAGTCTCTCGCGAGCAGTACTTC. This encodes CSATSPGLVSREQYF.